The T cell receptor beta chain described here comes from a study of cytomegalovirus exposure and HLA in healthy donors. The primer mix had 60 Vbeta and 13 Jbeta primers. This table comes from immunoSEQ multiplex PCR, and its TCRdb copy is limited to in-frame clones, with some not included. Of 120,000 to 150,000 clones listed, 60% to 85% are singletons. Germline CDR1 is SQVTM and CDR2 is ANQGSEA. Deletions cut 3 bases from V and 2 bases from J, with 14 bases between. CDR3 length: 14 residues. Sequenced sample: PBMCs. This chain connects TRBV29-1 to TRBJ2-7, with D possibly TRBD1 on 6 matching bases. The receptor comes from a man aged 35 to 55 in good health and CMV-seropositive. This CDR3 reads CSVEVQGFPYEQYF. The DNA for the CDR3 is TGCAGCGTTGAGGTCCAGGGGTTTCCCTACGAGCAGTACTTC.